The T cell receptor beta chain described here comes from a study of blood T cells in healthy people across ages. This CDR3 is 18 amino acids long. Trimming cost V 0 bases and J 1 base, with 15 bases left between them. Germline V gives CDR1 LGHNA, CDR2 YSLEER. A second PCR, run for roughly 6 to 11 cycles, used a sample-barcoded 5' primer plus a J-beta primer mix. MiXCR, run by TCRdb on the 5' RACE reads, gives a single entry per CDR3 protein. The data hold about a million distinct CDR3 sequences, with roughly 51% observed a single time. The specimen was blood. The source of this sequence is a woman aged 55-70 years in good health. V and J are TRBV4-3 and TRBJ2-2, with D maybe TRBD2 (6 bases). CDR3 DNA sequence: TGCGCCAGCAGCCAAGATTGGATTAGCGGAGAGAACACCGGGGAGCTGTTTTTT. Its protein product is CASSQDWISGENTGELFF.